This T cell receptor (beta chain) appears in the sequencing data of a study of human T cells and chemical hapten exposure. Study at large: Largely, small differences in pooled library volume made per-sample TCR yields vary. Findings and caveats of the study: Counts of TCRs above 1 in 1000 frequency stayed unchanged with DPC sensitization.

In this sample, this clonotype turned up many times. The antigen is unknown. Total RNA extraction was carried out from unfractionated whole blood. From germline, CDR1 is MNHEY and CDR2 SMNVEV (reference sequence). The CDR3 consists of 14 residues. Trimming took 0 bases from V and 6 from J, leaving 9 bases between them. In the library, unique molecular identifiers were attached to individual cDNA molecules. Original analysis: Counting gave a median of 95,638 TCRs per sample, with values ranging from about 23,224 to 750,000. TCRdb reprocessed the 5' RACE reads with MiXCR, giving one entry per CDR3 protein. TCRdb's processing, not the authors' own work, is the source of the V and J calls. Of some 150,000 distinct CDR3 sequences in the sample, roughly 4.1% are singletons; the top ten hold 1.2% to 1.5%.

This chain joins TRBV27 and TRBJ1-5; no definite D call. The TCR originated in a female donor in good health. CDR3 protein: CASSLSSGIQPQHF. In DNA, the CDR3 is TGTGCCAGCAGTTTATCCTCCGGCATTCAGCCCCAGCATTTT.